This T cell receptor (beta chain) was identified during a study of T cells after yellow fever vaccination. A single record per CDR3 protein comes from TCRdb applying MiXCR to the 5' RACE reads. The sample holds a few hundred thousand distinct CDR3 sequences, approximately 19% seen once. Sample: PBMCs, taken before the yellow fever booster vaccination. This sequence originates from a man between 18 and 29 years old who received the YFV17D yellow fever vaccine.

CDR3 sequence reads: CATSDFPLSLTDTQYF. CDR3 DNA sequence: TGTGCCACCAGTGATTTTCCGCTTAGTCTGACAGATACGCAGTATTTT. The V call is TRBV24-1, the J call TRBJ2-3; D unresolved. V lost 1 base and J 3 bases, leaving 13 bases between the germline ends. CDR1 KGHDR and CDR2 SFDVKD come from the germline V gene. CDR3 length equals 16 residues.